These T cell receptor beta chains were read from a single sample in a study of blood T cell repertoires in COVID-19. Assay used: immunoSEQ multiplex PCR; TCRdb lists only in-frame clones, some missing. Altogether a few hundred thousand clones are present, around 90% being singletons, with the ten largest covering 3.9%. Sequencing input: peripheral blood. The receptor set was obtained from a woman in her sixties or seventies with COVID-19, enrolled during active disease. Each CDR3 is given with its conserved first and last residue. D genes are given only for firm matches. Where a row states a size, it is once, few, many or the class of an expanded clone; other rows omit it.

D gene	clone size	V gene	J gene	CDR3 protein	CDR3 DNA
NA	NA	TRBV19	TRBJ2-7	CASSIGGQSYEQYF	TGTGCCAGTAGTATCGGAGGACAGAGCTACGAGCAGTACTTC
TRBD1	NA	TRBV29-1	TRBJ1-2	CSVRGDRAGGYTF	TGCAGCGTCCGTGGGGACAGGGCGGGCGGCTACACCTTC
NA	NA	TRBV5-1	TRBJ1-1	CASSRDWVNTEAFF	TGCGCCAGCAGCCGGGACTGGGTGAACACTGAAGCTTTCTTT
NA	NA	TRBV19	TRBJ2-7	CASSLAWRSYEQYF	TGTGCCAGTAGTCTGGCGTGGAGGTCCTACGAGCAGTACTTC
TRBD2	NA	TRBV11-3	TRBJ2-1	CASSLLASGVGEQFF	TGTGCCAGCAGCTTATTGGCTAGCGGGGTAGGGGAGCAGTTCTTC
TRBD1	NA	TRBV12-3/TRBV12-4	TRBJ2-5	CASSAQGLETQYF	TGTGCCAGCAGCGCACAGGGGCTTGAGACCCAGTACTTC
TRBD1	NA	TRBV19	TRBJ1-3	CASSTGTGLRNTIYF	TGTGCCAGTAGTACCGGGACAGGGCTTCGAAACACCATATATTTT
TRBD2	NA	TRBV4-1	TRBJ2-1	CASSHTSGDYNEQFF	TGCGCCAGCAGCCACACTAGCGGGGACTACAATGAGCAGTTCTTC
TRBD2	NA	TRBV5-1	TRBJ2-1	CASSLERGRYNEQFF	TGCGCCAGCAGCTTGGAGCGGGGCCGCTACAATGAGCAGTTCTTC
TRBD1	NA	TRBV5-1	TRBJ1-3	CASSAGQGSGNTIYF	TGCGCCAGCAGCGCCGGACAGGGGAGTGGAAACACCATATATTTT
NA	NA	TRBV7-9	TRBJ1-6	CASSLDTSSSYNSPLHF	TGTGCCAGCAGCCTGGACACCTCGAGCTCCTATAATTCACCCCTCCACTTT
TRBD1	once	TRBV6-5	TRBJ2-1	CASSRDREQQFF	TGTGCCAGCAGTCGGGACAGGGAACAGCAGTTCTTC
TRBD1	NA	TRBV5-4	TRBJ1-1	CASREGTDNTEAFF	TGTGCCAGCAGGGAAGGGACAGACAACACTGAAGCTTTCTTT
TRBD1	NA	TRBV29-1	TRBJ2-1	CSVVGQAKSSYNEQFF	TGCAGCGTTGTGGGACAGGCGAAGAGCTCCTACAATGAGCAGTTCTTC
NA	NA	TRBV2	TRBJ1-1	CASSETQTGLNTEAFF	TGTGCCAGCAGTGAAACCCAGACAGGTCTGAACACTGAAGCTTTCTTT
TRBD1	NA	TRBV18	TRBJ1-5	CASSPGTASQPQHF	TGTGCCAGCTCTCCCGGGACAGCGAGTCAGCCCCAGCATTTT
NA	NA	TRBV6-5	TRBJ2-7	CASSYSFGSSYEQYF	TGTGCCAGCAGTTACTCGTTTGGGAGCTCCTACGAGCAGTACTTC
TRBD1	NA	TRBV25-1	TRBJ2-7	CASSEYIGTGVRYEQYF	TGTGCCAGCAGTGAATACATAGGGACAGGGGTCCGCTACGAGCAGTACTTC
NA	NA	TRBV6-6	TRBJ1-1	CASSHGQMNTEAFF	TGTGCCAGCAGTCATGGACAGATGAACACTGAAGCTTTCTTT
TRBD1	NA	TRBV5-1	TRBJ2-1	CASRQRQGASYNEQFF	TGCGCCAGCAGACAAAGACAGGGGGCTTCCTACAATGAGCAGTTCTTC
NA	NA	TRBV7-9	TRBJ1-2	CASSLPQGGYTF	TGTGCCAGCAGCTTGCCGCAGGGTGGCTACACCTTC
TRBD2	NA	TRBV10-3	TRBJ2-1	CAISVGLAGTYNEQFF	TGTGCCATCAGTGTTGGACTAGCGGGGACCTACAATGAGCAGTTCTTC
TRBD1	few	TRBV3-1/TRBV3-2	TRBJ1-4	CASSPTDRANEKLFF	TGTGCCAGCAGCCCTACGGACAGGGCAAATGAAAAACTGTTTTTT
TRBD1	NA	TRBV5-1	TRBJ1-1	CASSFGTGGTEAFF	TGCGCCAGCAGCTTCGGGACAGGGGGTACTGAAGCTTTCTTT
NA	once	TRBV28	TRBJ2-3	CATHVSGIDTQYF	TGTGCCACGCACGTCTCGGGGATAGATACGCAGTATTTT
TRBD1	NA	TRBV6-1	TRBJ1-6	CASSDGQGGSPLHF	TGTGCCAGCAGTGATGGACAGGGAGGCTCACCCCTCCACTTT
TRBD1	NA	TRBV27	TRBJ1-6	CASRPSPGQRNSPLHF	TGTGCCAGCAGGCCCTCACCGGGACAGCGAAATTCACCCCTCCACTTT
TRBD1	NA	TRBV18	TRBJ2-5	CASSATHRDREETQYF	TGTGCCAGCTCAGCAACACACCGGGACAGGGAAGAGACCCAGTACTTC
TRBD1	NA	TRBV7-3	TRBJ1-1	CASSLKGAPRITEAFF	TGTGCCAGCAGCTTAAAGGGGGCCCCAAGGATAACTGAAGCTTTCTTT
NA	NA	TRBV18	TRBJ1-2	CASSMGTLNYGYTF	TGTGCCAGCTCAATGGGGACTCTTAACTATGGCTACACCTTC
NA	NA	TRBV29-1	TRBJ1-4	CSVVTGVGSYEKLFF	TGCAGCGTAGTCACAGGAGTAGGTTCTTATGAAAAACTGTTTTTT
NA	NA	TRBV19	TRBJ1-1	CASSITGTLGAFF	TGTGCCAGTAGTATCACGGGAACACTAGGAGCTTTCTTT
NA	NA	TRBV15	TRBJ1-2	CATSRDREGYTF	TGTGCCACCAGCAGAGATCGTGAGGGCTACACCTTC
TRBD2	NA	TRBV6-4	TRBJ2-2	CASSDRSGGATGELFF	TGTGCCAGCAGTGATCGAAGCGGGGGGGCAACGGGGGAGCTGTTTTTT
TRBD1	NA	TRBV7-9	TRBJ1-1	CASSHGQGFGISEAFF	TGTGCCAGCAGTCACGGACAGGGCTTTGGAATCTCTGAAGCTTTCTTT
NA	NA	TRBV30	TRBJ1-1	CAWTPVTEAFF	TGTGCCTGGACCCCTGTAACTGAAGCTTTCTTT
NA	NA	TRBV7-9	TRBJ1-1	CASSPPKALKPEAFF	TGTGCCAGCAGCCCGCCAAAAGCCTTAAAACCTGAAGCTTTCTTT
NA	few	TRBV6-5	TRBJ1-1	CASRWAEGLDTEAFF	TGTGCCAGCAGGTGGGCAGAAGGTTTGGACACTGAAGCTTTCTTT
TRBD1	NA	TRBV20-1	TRBJ1-6	CSASGMDRGVNSPLHF	TGCAGTGCTAGTGGGATGGACAGGGGAGTTAATTCACCCCTCCACTTT
NA	NA	TRBV6-6	TRBJ2-5	CASSSRQRETQYF	TGTGCCAGCAGTTCTCGACAGAGAGAGACCCAGTACTTC
TRBD2	NA	TRBV24-1	TRBJ2-1	CATSDPTLTSGGINEQFF	TGTGCCACCAGTGATCCGACACTGACTAGCGGGGGGATTAATGAGCAGTTCTTC
TRBD1	NA	TRBV4-2	TRBJ2-1	CASSQLGTGYNEQFF	TGTGCCAGCAGCCAATTGGGGACAGGCTACAATGAGCAGTTCTTC
TRBD2	NA	TRBV5-4	TRBJ2-1	CASSLAQGLAGGNEQFF	TGTGCCAGCAGCTTGGCCCAGGGACTAGCGGGAGGGAATGAGCAGTTCTTC
NA	NA	TRBV29-1	TRBJ1-2	CSVDRGGYTF	TGCAGCGTTGACAGGGGAGGCTACACCTTC
TRBD1	NA	TRBV10-3	TRBJ2-5	CAISGQGVETQYF	TGTGCCATTAGTGGACAGGGTGTTGAGACCCAGTACTTC
TRBD1	NA	TRBV6-5	TRBJ2-7	CASSYSKGGASYEQYF	TGTGCCAGCAGTTACTCGAAAGGGGGCGCATCCTACGAGCAGTACTTC
NA	NA	TRBV5-4	TRBJ1-6	CASSPGLNNSPLHF	TGTGCCAGCAGCCCCGGACTGAATAATTCACCCCTCCACTTT
TRBD2	NA	TRBV15	TRBJ2-1	CATSRVTSGSHNEQFF	TGTGCCACCAGCAGAGTGACTAGCGGGTCCCACAATGAGCAGTTCTTC
NA	NA	TRBV7-3	TRBJ2-2	CASSFSVTGELFF	TGTGCCAGCAGTTTCTCGGTTACCGGGGAGCTGTTTTTT
NA	NA	TRBV30	TRBJ2-1	CAWGRGTLYSEQFF	TGTGCCTGGGGCCGGGGTACCCTGTACAGTGAGCAGTTCTTC
NA	NA	TRBV2	TRBJ1-4	CASNYRDQNEKLFF	TGTGCCAGCAACTACAGGGATCAGAATGAAAAACTGTTTTTT
NA	NA	TRBV5-1	TRBJ2-7	CASSLAAGARFEEQYF	TGCGCCAGCAGCTTGGCCGCGGGGGCTCGGTTTGAGGAGCAGTACTTC
NA	NA	TRBV7-2	TRBJ2-7	CASSLARGSSSYEQYF	TGTGCCAGCAGCTTAGCACGGGGGTCCAGCTCCTACGAGCAGTACTTC
NA	NA	TRBV6-5	TRBJ1-1	CASSQYTEAFF	TGTGCCAGCAGCCAATACACTGAAGCTTTCTTT
TRBD1	NA	TRBV18	TRBJ1-3	CASSAIRTGKAMAGNTIYF	TGTGCCAGCTCAGCAATAAGGACAGGGAAGGCCATGGCTGGAAACACCATATATTTT